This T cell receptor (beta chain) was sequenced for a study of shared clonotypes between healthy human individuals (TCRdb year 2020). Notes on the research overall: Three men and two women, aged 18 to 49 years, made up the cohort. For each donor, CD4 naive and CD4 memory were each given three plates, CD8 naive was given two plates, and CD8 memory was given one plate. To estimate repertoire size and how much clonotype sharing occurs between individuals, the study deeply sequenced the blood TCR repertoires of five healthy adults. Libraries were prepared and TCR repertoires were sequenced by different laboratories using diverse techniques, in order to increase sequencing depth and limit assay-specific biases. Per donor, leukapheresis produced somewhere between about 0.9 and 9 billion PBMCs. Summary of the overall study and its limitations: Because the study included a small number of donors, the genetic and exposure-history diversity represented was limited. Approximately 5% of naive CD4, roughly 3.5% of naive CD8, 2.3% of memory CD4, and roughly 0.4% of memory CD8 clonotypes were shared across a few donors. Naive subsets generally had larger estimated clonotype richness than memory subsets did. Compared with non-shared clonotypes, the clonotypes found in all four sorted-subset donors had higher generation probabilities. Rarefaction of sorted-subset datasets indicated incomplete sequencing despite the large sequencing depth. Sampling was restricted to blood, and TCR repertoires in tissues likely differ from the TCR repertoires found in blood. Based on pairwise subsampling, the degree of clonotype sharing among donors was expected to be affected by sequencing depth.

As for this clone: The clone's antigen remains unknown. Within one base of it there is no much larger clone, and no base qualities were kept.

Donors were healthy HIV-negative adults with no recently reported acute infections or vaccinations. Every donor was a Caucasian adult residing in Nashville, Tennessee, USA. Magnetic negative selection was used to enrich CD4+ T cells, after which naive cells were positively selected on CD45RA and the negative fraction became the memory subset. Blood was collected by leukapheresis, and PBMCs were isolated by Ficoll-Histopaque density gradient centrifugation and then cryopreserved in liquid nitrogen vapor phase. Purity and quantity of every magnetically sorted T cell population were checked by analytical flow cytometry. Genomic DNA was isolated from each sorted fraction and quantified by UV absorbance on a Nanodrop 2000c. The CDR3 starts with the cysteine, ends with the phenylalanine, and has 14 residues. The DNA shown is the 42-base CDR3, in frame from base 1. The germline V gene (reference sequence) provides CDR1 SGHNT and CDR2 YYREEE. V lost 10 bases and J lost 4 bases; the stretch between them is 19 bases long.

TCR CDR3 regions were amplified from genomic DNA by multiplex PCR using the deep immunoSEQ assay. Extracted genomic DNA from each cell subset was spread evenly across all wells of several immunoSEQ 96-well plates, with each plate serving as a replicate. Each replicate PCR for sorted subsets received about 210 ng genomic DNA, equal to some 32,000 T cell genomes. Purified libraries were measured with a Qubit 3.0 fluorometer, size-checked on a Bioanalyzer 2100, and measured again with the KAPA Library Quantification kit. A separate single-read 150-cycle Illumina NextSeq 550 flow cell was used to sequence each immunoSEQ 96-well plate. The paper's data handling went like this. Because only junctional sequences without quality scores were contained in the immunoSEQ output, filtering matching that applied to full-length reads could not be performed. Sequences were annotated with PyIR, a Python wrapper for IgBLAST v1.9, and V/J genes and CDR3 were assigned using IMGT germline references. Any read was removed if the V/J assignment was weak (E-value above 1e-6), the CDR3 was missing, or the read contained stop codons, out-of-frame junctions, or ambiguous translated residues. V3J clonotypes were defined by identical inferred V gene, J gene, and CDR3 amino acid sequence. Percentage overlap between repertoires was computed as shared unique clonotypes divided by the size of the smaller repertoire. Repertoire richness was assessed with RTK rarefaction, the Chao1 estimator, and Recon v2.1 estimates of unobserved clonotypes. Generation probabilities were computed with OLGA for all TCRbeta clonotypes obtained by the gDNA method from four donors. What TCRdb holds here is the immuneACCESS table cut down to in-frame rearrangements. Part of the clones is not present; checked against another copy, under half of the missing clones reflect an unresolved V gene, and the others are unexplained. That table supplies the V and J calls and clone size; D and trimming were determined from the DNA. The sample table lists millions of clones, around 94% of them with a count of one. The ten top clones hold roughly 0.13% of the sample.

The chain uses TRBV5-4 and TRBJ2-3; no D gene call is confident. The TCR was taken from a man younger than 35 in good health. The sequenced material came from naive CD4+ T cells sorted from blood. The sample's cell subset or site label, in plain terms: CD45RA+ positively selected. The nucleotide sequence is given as TGTGCCGGCCACTCGTTGGTCTTTCCAGATACGCAGTATTTT. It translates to CAGHSLVFPDTQYF. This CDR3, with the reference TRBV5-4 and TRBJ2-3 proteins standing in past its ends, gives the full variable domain ETGVTQSPTHLIKTRGQQVTLRCSSQSGHNTVSWYQQALGQGPQFIFQYYREEENGRGNFPPRFSGLQFPNYSSELNVNALELDDSALYLCAGHSLVFPDTQYFGPGTRLTVL.